This T cell receptor beta chain comes out of a study of T cell responses to AZD1222 COVID-19 vaccine. The V and J ends lost 1 base and 7 bases respectively, with 19 bases between them. The CDR3 consists of 16 residues. This table comes from immunoSEQ multiplex PCR, and its TCRdb copy is limited to in-frame clones, with some not included. The table lists about 73,000 clones, approximately 89% of them singletons. To note about this clone: Its specificity is unknown.

Study-level results: With two AZD1222 doses given, Spike-specific TCR breadth and depth both rose. Most donors were white British and more were female, and clonal diversity was possibly underestimated. CD4 TCRs associated with vaccination spanned spike, dominating at 160-218 and 743-854.

The clonotype originates from an adult who received the AZD1222 COVID-19 vaccine. This sample comprised peripheral blood, obtained 28 days after the second AZD1222 dose. This chain joins TRBV23-1 and TRBJ1-2; no definite D call. TRBV23-1 is an open reading frame, and its role is uncertain. In DNA form, the CDR3 reads TGCGCCAGCAGTCAATTGCTTCGGGGTAATAGCTGTGGCTACACCTTC. Translating it yields CASSQLLRGNSCGYTF.